A selection of T cell receptor beta chains follows, all from one sample in a study of blood T cell repertoires in COVID-19. Only in-frame clones appear in the TCRdb table, and some are missing; sequencing was by immunoSEQ multiplex PCR. The sample lists about 340,000 clones, roughly 90% seen once, with about 6.7% in the top ten. The sequenced sample was peripheral blood. These receptors were obtained from a woman in her seventies with COVID-19, enrolled during active disease. Each CDR3 is given with its conserved first and last residue. D genes are given only for firm matches. A row's size may be missing; if present it is once, few, many or a size class.

v_gene	d_gene	j_gene	abundance	CDR3aa	CDR3nt
TRBV6-5	NA	TRBJ1-4	NA	CASRITYSEDEKLFF	TGTGCCAGCAGGATAACCTATTCAGAGGATGAAAAACTGTTTTTT
TRBV7-2	NA	TRBJ1-4	once	CASSLGGGEKLFF	TGTGCCAGCAGCTTAGGGGGAGGGGAAAAACTGTTTTTT
TRBV24-1	NA	TRBJ1-3	NA	CATSDWDIHSSGNTIYF	TGTGCCACCAGTGATTGGGACATCCACAGCTCTGGAAACACCATATATTTT
TRBV6-6	TRBD1	TRBJ2-5	NA	CASSSGQGRETQYF	TGTGCCAGCAGTTCTGGACAGGGGAGGGAGACCCAGTACTTC
TRBV23-1	TRBD1	TRBJ1-2	NA	CASSLRDRGNGYTF	TGCGCCAGCAGTCTAAGGGACAGGGGAAATGGCTACACCTTC
TRBV20-1	NA	TRBJ1-2	NA	CSAEGYTF	TGCAGTGCCGAGGGCTACACCTTC
TRBV5-1	NA	TRBJ1-5	NA	CASSMGRGDNQPQHF	TGCGCCAGCAGCATGGGACGGGGGGACAATCAGCCCCAGCATTTT
TRBV9	NA	TRBJ2-7	NA	CASSVDGDSYEQYF	TGTGCCAGCAGCGTAGACGGGGACTCCTACGAGCAGTACTTC
TRBV5-5	NA	TRBJ1-2	once	CASSFDRNYGYTF	TGTGCCAGCAGCTTTGATCGGAACTATGGCTACACCTTC
TRBV7-2	TRBD1	TRBJ1-5	NA	CASSLQGELQPQHF	TGTGCCAGCAGCTTGCAGGGGGAGTTGCAGCCCCAGCATTTT
TRBV2	NA	TRBJ2-1	NA	CASSVDSAAYNEQFF	TGTGCCAGCAGTGTGGACAGTGCTGCCTACAATGAGCAGTTCTTC
TRBV9	NA	TRBJ2-1	NA	CASRGQIVDEQFF	TGTGCCAGCAGGGGGCAAATAGTTGATGAGCAGTTCTTC
TRBV29-1	NA	TRBJ2-7	once	CSVEGQTQGEQYF	TGCAGCGTTGAGGGGCAGACGCAAGGGGAGCAGTACTTC
TRBV11-1	NA	TRBJ1-2	NA	CASSSLKDFRGYTF	TGTGCCAGCAGCTCCCTAAAGGACTTCCGGGGCTACACCTTC
TRBV9	NA	TRBJ2-2	NA	CASSSRLSTGELFF	TGTGCCAGCAGCTCCCGACTGAGCACCGGGGAGCTGTTTTTT
TRBV18	NA	TRBJ2-5	NA	CASSKRNRESETQYF	TGTGCCAGCTCGAAAAGGAACAGGGAGAGTGAGACCCAGTACTTC
TRBV7-2	TRBD1	TRBJ1-2	NA	CASSEGQGRYGYTF	TGTGCCAGCAGCGAGGGACAGGGGCGATATGGCTACACCTTC
TRBV11-2	TRBD1	TRBJ1-1	NA	CASRPISGTGGMNTEAFF	TGTGCCAGCAGACCGATATCCGGGACAGGGGGGATGAACACTGAAGCTTTCTTT
TRBV19	TRBD1	TRBJ1-2	once	CAHRGTGSYGYTF	TGTGCCCACCGGGGGACAGGGTCGTATGGCTACACCTTC
TRBV12-3/TRBV12-4	NA	TRBJ1-4	NA	CASSFGIGDKLFF	TGTGCCAGCAGTTTCGGCATCGGGGATAAACTGTTTTTT
TRBV7-2	NA	TRBJ1-5	NA	CASSSSGLQPQHF	TGTGCCAGCAGCTCTTCAGGGTTACAGCCCCAGCATTTT
TRBV9	TRBD1	TRBJ1-4	NA	CASSVGRAGGDEKLFF	TGTGCCAGCAGCGTAGGGCGGGCAGGGGGCGATGAAAAACTGTTTTTT
TRBV3-1/TRBV3-2	NA	TRBJ1-2	NA	CASSQDGVGKEDGYTF	TGTGCCAGCAGCCAAGATGGAGTGGGGAAGGAGGATGGCTACACCTTC
TRBV27	NA	TRBJ2-1	NA	CASSLTGLLYNEQFF	TGTGCCAGCAGTTTAACAGGGTTGCTGTACAATGAGCAGTTCTTC
TRBV20-1	TRBD1	TRBJ1-1	NA	CSAQTGVGAFF	TGCAGTGCCCAGACAGGGGTGGGGGCTTTCTTT
TRBV19	NA	TRBJ1-6	NA	CASSIKSGGDSPLHF	TGTGCCAGTAGTATAAAGTCGGGGGGGGATTCACCCCTCCACTTT